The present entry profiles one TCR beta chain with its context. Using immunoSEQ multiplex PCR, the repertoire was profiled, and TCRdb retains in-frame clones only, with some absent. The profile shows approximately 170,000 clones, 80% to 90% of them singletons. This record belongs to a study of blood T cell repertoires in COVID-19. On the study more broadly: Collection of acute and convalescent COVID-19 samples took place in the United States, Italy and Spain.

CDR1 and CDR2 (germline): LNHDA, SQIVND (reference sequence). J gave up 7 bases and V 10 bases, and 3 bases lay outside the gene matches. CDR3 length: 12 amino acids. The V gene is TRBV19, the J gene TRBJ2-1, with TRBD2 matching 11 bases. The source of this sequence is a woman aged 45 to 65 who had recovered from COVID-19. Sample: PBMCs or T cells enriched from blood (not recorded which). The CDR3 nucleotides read TGTGCCACCAGGACTAGCGGGAATGAGCAGTTCTTC. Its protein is CATRTSGNEQFF.